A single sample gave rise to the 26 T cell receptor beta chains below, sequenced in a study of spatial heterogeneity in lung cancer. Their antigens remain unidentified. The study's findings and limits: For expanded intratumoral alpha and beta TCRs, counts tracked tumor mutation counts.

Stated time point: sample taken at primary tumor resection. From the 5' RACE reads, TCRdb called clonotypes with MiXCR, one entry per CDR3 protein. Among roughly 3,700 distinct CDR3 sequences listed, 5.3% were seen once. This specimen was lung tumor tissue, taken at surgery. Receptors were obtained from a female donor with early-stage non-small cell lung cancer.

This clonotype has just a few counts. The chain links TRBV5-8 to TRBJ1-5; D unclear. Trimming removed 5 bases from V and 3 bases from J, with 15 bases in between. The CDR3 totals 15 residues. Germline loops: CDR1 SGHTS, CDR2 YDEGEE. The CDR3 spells CASSSGRIINQPQHF. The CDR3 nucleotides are TGTGCCAGCAGTTCTGGACGGATCATCAATCAGCCCCAGCATTTT.

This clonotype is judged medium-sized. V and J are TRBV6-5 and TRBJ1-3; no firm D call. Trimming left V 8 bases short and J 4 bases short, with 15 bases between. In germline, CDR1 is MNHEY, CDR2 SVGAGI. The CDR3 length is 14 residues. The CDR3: CASAVTVSGNTIYF. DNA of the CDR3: TGTGCCAGCGCAGTCACGGTTAGCGGAAACACCATATATTTT.

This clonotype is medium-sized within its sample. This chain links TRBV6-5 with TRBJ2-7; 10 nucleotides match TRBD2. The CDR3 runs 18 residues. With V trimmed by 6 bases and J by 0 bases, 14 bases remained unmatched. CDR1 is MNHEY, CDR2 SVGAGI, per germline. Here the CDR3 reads CASRSPPGLASRSYEQYF. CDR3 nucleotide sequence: TGTGCCAGCAGATCCCCGCCGGGACTAGCGTCCCGCTCCTACGAGCAGTACTTC.

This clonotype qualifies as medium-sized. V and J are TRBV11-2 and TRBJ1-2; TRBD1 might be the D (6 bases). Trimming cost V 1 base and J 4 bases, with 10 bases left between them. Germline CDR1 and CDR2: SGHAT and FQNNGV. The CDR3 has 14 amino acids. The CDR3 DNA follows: TGTGCCAGCAGCTTAGGAAGGGGGGGCTATGGCTACACCTTC. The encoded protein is CASSLGRGGYGYTF.

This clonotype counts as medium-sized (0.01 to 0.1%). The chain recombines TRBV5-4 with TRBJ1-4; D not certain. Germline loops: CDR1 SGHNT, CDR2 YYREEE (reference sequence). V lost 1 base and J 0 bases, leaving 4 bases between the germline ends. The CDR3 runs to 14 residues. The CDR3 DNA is TGTGCCAGCAGCTTGTCAGCAACTAATGAAAAACTGTTTTTT. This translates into CASSLSATNEKLFF.

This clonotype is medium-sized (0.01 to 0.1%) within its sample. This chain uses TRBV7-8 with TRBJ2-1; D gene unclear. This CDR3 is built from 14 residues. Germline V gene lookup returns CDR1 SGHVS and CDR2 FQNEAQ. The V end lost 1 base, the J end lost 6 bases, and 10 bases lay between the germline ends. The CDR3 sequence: CASSLGRYSNEQFF. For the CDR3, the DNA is TGTGCCAGCAGCTTAGGGCGCTATAGCAATGAGCAGTTCTTC.

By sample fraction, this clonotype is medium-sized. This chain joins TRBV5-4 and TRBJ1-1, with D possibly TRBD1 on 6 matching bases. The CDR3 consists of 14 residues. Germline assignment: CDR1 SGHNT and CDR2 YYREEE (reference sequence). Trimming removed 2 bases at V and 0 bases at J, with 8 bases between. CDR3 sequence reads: CASSFQGMNTEAFF. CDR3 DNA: TGTGCCAGCAGCTTCCAGGGGATGAACACTGAAGCTTTCTTT.

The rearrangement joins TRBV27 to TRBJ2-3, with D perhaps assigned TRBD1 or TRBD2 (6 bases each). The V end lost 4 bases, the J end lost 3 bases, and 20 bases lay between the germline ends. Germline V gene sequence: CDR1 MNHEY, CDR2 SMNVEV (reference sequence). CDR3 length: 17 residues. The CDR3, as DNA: TGTGCCAGCAGTTCAACCCCGCTTAGGGGGGAGACAGATACGCAGTATTTT. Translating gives CASSSTPLRGETDTQYF.

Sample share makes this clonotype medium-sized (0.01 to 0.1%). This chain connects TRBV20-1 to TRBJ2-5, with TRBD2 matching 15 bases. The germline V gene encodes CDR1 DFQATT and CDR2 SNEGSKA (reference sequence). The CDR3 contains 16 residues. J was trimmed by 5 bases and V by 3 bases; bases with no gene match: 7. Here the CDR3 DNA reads TGCAGTGCTAGTCCCGGACTAGCGGGGGGGCCCGAGACCCAGTACTTC. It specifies CSASPGLAGGPETQYF.

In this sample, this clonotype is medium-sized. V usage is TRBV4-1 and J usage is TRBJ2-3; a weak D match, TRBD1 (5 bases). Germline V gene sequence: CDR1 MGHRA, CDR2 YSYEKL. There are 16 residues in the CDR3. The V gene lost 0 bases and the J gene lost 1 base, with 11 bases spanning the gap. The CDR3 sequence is CASSQEGAARTDTQYF. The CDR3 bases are TGCGCCAGCAGCCAAGAAGGGGCAGCCCGCACAGATACGCAGTATTTT.

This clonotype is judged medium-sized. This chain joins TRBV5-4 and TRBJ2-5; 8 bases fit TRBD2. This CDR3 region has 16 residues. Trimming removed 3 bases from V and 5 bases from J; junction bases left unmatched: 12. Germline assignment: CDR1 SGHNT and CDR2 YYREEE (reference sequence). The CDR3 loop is CASSSPLGGGGETQYF. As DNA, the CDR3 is TGTGCCAGCAGCTCACCGCTCGGGGGGGGCGGTGAGACCCAGTACTTC.

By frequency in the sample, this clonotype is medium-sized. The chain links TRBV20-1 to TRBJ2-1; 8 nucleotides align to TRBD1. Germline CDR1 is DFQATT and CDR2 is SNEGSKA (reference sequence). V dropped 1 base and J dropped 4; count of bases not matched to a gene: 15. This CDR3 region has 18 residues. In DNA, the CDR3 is TGCAGTGCTAGAGCCGGGGGACAGGCAGCGGTACCTTACAATGAGCAGTTCTTC. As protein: CSARAGGQAAVPYNEQFF.

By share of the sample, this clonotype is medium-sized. The CDR3 sequence is CASTRGGTDTQYF. The CDR3 nucleotides are TGTGCCAGCACCCGAGGGGGCACAGATACGCAGTATTTT. This chain links TRBV6-5 with TRBJ2-3; the D call may be TRBD1 or TRBD2 (5 bases each). V lost 7 bases to trimming and J lost 1 base, with 9 bases between them. CDR3 size: 13 residues. Germline CDR1 reads MNHEY; CDR2 reads SVGAGI.

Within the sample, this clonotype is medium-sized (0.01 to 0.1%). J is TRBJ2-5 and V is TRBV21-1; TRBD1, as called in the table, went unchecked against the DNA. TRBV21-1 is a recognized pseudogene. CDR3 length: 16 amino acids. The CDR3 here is CASSTLVGGSRETQYF. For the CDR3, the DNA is TGTGCCAGCAGCACCCTGGTGGGGGGCTCACGGGAGACCCAGTACTTC.

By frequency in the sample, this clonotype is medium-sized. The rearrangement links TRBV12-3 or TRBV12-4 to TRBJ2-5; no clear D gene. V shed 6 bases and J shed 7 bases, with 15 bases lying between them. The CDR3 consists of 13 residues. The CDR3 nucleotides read TGTGCCAGCAGCCTCTACGGCGGACCGACCCAGTACTTC. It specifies CASSLYGGPTQYF.

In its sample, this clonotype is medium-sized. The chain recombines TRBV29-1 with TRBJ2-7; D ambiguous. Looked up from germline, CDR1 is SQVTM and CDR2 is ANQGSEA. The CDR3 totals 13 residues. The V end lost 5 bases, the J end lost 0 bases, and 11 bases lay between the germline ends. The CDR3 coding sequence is TGCAGCGTTTACGAAGAGAACTCCTACGAGCAGTACTTC. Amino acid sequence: CSVYEENSYEQYF.

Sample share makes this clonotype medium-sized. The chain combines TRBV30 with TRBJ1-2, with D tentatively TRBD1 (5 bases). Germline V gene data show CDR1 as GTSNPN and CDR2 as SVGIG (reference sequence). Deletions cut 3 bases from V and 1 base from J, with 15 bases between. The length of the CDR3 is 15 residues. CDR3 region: CAWSPGGGNNYGYTF. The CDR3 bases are TGTGCCTGGAGCCCGGGGGGAGGAAATAACTATGGCTACACCTTC.

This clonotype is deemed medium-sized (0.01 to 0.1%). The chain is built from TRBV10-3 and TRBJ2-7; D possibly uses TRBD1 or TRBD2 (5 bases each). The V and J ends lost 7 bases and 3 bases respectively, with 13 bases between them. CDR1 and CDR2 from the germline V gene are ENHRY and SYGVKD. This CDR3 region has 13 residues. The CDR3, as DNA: TGTGCCATCACCCCGGGACCGGGCTACGAGCAGTACTTC. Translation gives CAITPGPGYEQYF.

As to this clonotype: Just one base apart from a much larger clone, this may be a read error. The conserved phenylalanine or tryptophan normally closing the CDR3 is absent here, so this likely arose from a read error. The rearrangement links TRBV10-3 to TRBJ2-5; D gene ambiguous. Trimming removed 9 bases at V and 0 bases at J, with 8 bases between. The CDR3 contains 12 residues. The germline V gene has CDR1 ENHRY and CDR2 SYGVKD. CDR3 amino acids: CAIGRDQETQYY. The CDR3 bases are TGTGCCATAGGACGGGACCAAGAGACCCAGTACTAC.

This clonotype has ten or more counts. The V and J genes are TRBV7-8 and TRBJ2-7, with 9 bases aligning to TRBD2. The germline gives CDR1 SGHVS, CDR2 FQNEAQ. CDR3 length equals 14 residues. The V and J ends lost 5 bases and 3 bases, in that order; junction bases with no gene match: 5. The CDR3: CASSPGTSLYEQYF. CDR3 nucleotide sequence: TGTGCCAGCAGCCCCGGGACTAGCCTCTACGAGCAGTACTTC.

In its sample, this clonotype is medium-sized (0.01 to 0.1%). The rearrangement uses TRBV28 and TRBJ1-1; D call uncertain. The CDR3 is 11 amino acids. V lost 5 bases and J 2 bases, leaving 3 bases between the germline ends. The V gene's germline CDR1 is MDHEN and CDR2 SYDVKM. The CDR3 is CASSHNTEAFF. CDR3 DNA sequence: TGTGCCAGCAGTCACAACACTGAAGCTTTCTTT.

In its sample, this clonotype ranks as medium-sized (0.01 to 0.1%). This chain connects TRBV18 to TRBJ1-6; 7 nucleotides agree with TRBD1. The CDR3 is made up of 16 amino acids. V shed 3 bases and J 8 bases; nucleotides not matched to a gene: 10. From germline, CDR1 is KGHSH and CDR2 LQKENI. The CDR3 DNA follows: TGTGCCAGCTCACCTCCCTCGAGGGGGCGAGATTCACCCCTCCACTTT. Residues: CASSPPSRGRDSPLHF.

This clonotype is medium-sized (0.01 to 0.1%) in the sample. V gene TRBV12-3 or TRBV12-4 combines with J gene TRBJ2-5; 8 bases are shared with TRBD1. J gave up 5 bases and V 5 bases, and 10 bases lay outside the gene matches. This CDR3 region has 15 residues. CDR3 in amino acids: CASSLHWTGWETQYF. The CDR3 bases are TGTGCCAGCAGTCTCCATTGGACAGGGTGGGAGACCCAGTACTTC.

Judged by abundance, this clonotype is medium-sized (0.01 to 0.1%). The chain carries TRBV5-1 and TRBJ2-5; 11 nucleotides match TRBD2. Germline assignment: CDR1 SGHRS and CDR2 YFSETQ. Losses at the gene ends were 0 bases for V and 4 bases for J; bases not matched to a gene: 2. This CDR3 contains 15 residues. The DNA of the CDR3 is TGCGCCAGCAGCTTGGATCTAGCGGGGGGAGAGACCCAGTACTTC. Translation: CASSLDLAGGETQYF. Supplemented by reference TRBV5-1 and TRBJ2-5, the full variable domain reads KAGVTQTPRYLIKTRGQQVTLSCSPISGHRSVSWYQQTPGQGLQFLFEYFSETQRNKGNFPGRFSGRQFSNSRSEMNVSTLELGDSALYLCASSLDLAGGETQYFGPGTRLLVL.

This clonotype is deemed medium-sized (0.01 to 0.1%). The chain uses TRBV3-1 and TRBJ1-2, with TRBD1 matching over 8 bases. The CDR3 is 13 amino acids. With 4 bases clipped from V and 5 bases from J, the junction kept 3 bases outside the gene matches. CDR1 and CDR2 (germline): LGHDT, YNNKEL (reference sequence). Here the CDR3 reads CASSLRQGYGYTF. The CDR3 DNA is TGTGCCAGCAGCCTGAGACAGGGGTATGGCTACACCTTC. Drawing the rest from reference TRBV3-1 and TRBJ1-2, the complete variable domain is DTAVSQTPKYLVTQMGNDKSIKCEQNLGHDTMYWYKQDSKKFLKIMFSYNNKELIINETVPNRFSPKSPDKAHLNLHINSLELGDSAVYFCASSLRQGYGYTFGSGTRLTVV.

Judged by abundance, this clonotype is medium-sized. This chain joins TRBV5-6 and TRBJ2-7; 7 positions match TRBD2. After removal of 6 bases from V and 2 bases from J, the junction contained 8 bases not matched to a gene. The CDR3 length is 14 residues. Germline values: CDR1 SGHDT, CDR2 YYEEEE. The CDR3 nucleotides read TGTGCCAGCACCGGGGGGACCCAGACCTACGAGCAGTACTTC. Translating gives CASTGGTQTYEQYF.